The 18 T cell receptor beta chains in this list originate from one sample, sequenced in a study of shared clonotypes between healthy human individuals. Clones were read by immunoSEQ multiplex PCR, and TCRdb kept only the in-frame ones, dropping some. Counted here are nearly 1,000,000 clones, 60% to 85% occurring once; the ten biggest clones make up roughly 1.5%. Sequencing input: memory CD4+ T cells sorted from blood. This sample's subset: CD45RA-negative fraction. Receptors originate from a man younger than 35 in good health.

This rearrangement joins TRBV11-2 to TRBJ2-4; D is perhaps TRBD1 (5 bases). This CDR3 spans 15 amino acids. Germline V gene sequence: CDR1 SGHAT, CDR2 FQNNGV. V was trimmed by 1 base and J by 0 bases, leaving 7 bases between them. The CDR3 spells CASSLAGQAKNIQYF. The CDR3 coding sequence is TGTGCCAGCAGCTTAGCAGGGCAAGCCAAAAACATTCAGTACTTC.

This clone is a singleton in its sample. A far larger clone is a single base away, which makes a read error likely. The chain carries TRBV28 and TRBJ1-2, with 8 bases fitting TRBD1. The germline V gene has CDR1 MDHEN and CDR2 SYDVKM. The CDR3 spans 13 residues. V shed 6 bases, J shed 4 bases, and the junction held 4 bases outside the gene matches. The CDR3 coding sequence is TGTGCCAGCAGACCCACAGGGGGCTATGGCTACACCTTC. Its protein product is CASRPTGGYGYTF.

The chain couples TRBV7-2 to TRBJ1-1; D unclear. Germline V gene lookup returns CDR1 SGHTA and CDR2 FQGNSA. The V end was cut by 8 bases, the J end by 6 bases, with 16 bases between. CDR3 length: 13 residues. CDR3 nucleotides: TGTGCCAGCGGGGAGGGTTCGACGGCTGAAGCTTTCTTT. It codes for CASGEGSTAEAFF.

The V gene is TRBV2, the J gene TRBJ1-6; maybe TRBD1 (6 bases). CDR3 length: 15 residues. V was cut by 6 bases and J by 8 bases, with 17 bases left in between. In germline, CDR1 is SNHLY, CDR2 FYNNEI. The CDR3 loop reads CASRQLTTGDSPLHF. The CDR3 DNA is TGTGCCAGCAGACAACTTACGACAGGAGATTCACCCCTCCACTTT.

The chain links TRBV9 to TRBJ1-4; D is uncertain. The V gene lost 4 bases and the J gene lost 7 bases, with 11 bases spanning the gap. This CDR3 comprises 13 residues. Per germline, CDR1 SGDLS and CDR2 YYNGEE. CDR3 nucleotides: TGTGCCAGCAGCCCCGGACCGGCTGAAAAACTGTTTTTT. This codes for CASSPGPAEKLFF.

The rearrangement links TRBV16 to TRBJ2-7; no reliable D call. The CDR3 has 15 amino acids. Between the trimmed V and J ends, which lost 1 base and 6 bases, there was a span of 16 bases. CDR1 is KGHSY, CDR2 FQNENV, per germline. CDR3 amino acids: CASSQFDRARVEQYF. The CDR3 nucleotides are TGTGCCAGCAGCCAATTCGACCGGGCAAGAGTCGAGCAGTACTTC.

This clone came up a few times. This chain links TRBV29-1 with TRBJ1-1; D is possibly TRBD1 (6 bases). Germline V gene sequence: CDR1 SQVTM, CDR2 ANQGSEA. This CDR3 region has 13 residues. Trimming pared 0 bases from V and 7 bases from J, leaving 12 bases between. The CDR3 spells CSVEDLGRGEAFF. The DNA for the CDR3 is TGCAGCGTTGAAGATCTTGGCAGGGGTGAAGCTTTCTTT.

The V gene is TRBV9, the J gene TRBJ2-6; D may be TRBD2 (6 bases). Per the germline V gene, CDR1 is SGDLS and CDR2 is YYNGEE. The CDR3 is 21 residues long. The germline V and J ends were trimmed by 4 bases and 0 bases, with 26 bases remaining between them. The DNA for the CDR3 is TGTGCCAGCAGCCCCCATCTCGGGGCTAGCGCGACATTCTCTGGGGCCAACGTCCTGACTTTC. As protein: CASSPHLGASATFSGANVLTF.

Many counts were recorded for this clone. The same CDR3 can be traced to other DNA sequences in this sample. The DNA of the CDR3 is TGTGCCAGCAGCTTAGTAGACAGGGCGAAAGCCTCTGGAAACACCATATATTTT. It specifies CASSLVDRAKASGNTIYF. The chain carries TRBV7-9 and TRBJ1-3; 7 bases match TRBD1. This CDR3 has 18 amino acids. V shed 1 base, J shed 0 bases, and the junction held 9 bases outside the gene matches. CDR1 and CDR2 from the germline V gene are SEHNR and FQNEAQ (reference sequence). Filled out from reference TRBV7-9 and TRBJ1-3, the complete variable domain reads DTGVSQNPRHKITKRGQNVTFRCDPISEHNRLYWYRQTLGQGPEFLTYFQNEAQLEKSRLLSDRFSAERPKGSFSTLEIQRTEQGDSAMYLCASSLVDRAKASGNTIYFGEGSWLTVV.

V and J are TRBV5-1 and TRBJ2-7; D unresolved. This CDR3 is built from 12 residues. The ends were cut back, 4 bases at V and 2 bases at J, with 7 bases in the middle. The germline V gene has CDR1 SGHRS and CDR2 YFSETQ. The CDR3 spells CASSAETYEQYF. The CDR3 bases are TGCGCCAGCAGCGCGGAAACCTACGAGCAGTACTTC.

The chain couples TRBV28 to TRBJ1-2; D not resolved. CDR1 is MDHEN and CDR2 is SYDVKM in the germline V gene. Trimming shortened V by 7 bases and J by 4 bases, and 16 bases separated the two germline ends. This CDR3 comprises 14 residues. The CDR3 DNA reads TGTGCCAGCATTAACACTCAAAGATCCTATGGCTACACCTTC. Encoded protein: CASINTQRSYGYTF.

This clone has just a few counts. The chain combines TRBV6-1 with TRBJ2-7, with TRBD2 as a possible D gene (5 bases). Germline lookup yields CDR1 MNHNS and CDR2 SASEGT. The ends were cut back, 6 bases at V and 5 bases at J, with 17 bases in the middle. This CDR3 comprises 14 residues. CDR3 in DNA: TGTGCCAGCAGGGCCGGACTGAGCGTGGACGAGCAGTACTTC. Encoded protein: CASRAGLSVDEQYF.

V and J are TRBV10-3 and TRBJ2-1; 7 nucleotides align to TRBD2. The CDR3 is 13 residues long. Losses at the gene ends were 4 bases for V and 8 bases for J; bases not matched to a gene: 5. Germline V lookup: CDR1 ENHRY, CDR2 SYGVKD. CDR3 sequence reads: CAISGGREHEQFF. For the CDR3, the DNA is TGTGCCATCAGTGGAGGGCGGGAGCATGAGCAGTTCTTC.

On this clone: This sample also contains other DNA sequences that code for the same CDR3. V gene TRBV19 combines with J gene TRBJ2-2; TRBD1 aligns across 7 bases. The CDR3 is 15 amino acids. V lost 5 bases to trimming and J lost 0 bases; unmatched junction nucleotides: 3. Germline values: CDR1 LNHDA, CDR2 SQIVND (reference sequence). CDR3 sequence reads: CASSSGTANTGELFF. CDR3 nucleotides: TGTGCCAGTAGTTCCGGGACAGCGAACACCGGGGAGCTGTTTTTT.

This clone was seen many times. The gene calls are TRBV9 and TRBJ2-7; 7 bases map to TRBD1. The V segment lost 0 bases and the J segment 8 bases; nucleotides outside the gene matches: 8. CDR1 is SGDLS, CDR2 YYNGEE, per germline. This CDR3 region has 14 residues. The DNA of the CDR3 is TGTGCCAGCAGCGTAGGAAGGGACAGTGACCAGCAGTACTTC. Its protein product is CASSVGRDSDQQYF.

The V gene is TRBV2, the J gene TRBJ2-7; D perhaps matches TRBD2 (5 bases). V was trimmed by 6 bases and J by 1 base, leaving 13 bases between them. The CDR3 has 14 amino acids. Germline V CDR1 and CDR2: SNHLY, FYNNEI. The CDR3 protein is CASRLAGHSYEQYF. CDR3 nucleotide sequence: TGTGCCAGCAGGCTGGCGGGCCATTCCTACGAGCAGTACTTC.

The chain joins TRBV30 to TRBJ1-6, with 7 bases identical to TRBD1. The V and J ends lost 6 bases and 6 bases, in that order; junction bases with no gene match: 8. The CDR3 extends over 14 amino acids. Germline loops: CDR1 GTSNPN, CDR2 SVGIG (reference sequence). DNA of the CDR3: TGTGCCTGTGACAGGGCCTCACCTAATTCACCCCTCCACTTT. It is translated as CACDRASPNSPLHF.

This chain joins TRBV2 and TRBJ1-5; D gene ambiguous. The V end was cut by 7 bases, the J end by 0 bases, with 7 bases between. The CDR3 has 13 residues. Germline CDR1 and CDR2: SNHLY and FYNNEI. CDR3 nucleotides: TGTGCCAGCACCAGCCATAGCAATCAGCCCCAGCATTTT. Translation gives CASTSHSNQPQHF.